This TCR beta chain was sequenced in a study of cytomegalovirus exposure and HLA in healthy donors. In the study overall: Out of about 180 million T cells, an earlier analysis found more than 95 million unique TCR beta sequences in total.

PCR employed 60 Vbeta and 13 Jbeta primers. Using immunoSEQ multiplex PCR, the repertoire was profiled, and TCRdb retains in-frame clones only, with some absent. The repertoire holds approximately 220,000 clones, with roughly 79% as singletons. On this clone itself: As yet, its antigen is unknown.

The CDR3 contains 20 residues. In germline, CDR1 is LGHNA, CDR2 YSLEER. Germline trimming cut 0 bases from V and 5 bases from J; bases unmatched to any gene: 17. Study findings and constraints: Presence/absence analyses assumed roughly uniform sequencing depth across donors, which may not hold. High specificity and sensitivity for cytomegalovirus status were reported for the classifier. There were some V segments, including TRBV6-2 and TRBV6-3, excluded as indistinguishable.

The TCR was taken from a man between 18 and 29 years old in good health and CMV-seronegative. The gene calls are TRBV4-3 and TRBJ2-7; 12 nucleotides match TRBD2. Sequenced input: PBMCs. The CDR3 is CASSQDLGGSTSGRLHEQYF. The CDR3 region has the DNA TGCGCCAGCAGCCAAGATCTAGGAGGGTCGACTAGCGGGAGATTGCACGAGCAGTACTTC.